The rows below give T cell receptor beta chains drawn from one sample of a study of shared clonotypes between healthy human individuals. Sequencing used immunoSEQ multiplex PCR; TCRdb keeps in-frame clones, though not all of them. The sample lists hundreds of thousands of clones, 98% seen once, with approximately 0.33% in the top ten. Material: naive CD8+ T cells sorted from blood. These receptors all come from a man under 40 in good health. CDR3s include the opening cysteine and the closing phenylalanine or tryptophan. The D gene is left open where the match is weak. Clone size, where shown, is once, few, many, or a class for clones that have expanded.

DNA: TGTGCCAGCAGCTTACCCCCACGTTCAGTCTACGAGCAGTACTTC; CDR3: CASSLPPRSVYEQYF; J: TRBJ2-7; D: .; size: once; V: TRBV11-2
DNA: TGTGCCAGCAGCGGCAAACCGAGCTCCTACAATGAGCAGTTCTTC; CDR3: CASSGKPSSYNEQFF; J: TRBJ2-1; D: .; size: .; V: TRBV7-9
DNA: TGTGCCAGCAGCGCTATAGGGGAGGACTATGGCTACACCTTC; CDR3: CASSAIGEDYGYTF; J: TRBJ1-2; D: .; size: .; V: TRBV9
DNA: TGTGCCAGCAGTTACCAGGGTATGAACACTGAAGCTTTCTTT; CDR3: CASSYQGMNTEAFF; J: TRBJ1-1; D: .; size: .; V: TRBV27
DNA: TGTGCCAGCTCTCGCCGGGACGGGAATTACGAGCAGTACTTC; CDR3: CASSRRDGNYEQYF; J: TRBJ2-7; D: .; size: .; V: TRBV18
DNA: TGTGCCACCAGCAGAGGGGGGGCGGGGGACGAGCAGTACTTC; CDR3: CATSRGGAGDEQYF; J: TRBJ2-7; D: .; size: .; V: TRBV15
DNA: TGCGCCAGCAGCCCAGCGGGAGGGATCTACGAGCAGTACTTC; CDR3: CASSPAGGIYEQYF; J: TRBJ2-7; D: TRBD2; size: .; V: TRBV4-1
DNA: TGTGCCAGCAGCTTAGGACAGGGGGTAACTGAAGCTTTCTTT; CDR3: CASSLGQGVTEAFF; J: TRBJ1-1; D: TRBD1; size: .; V: TRBV7-9
DNA: TGTGCCAGCAGCGACCCGAGGCGGGTGGTAATTGAGCAGTACTTC; CDR3: CASSDPRRVVIEQYF; J: TRBJ2-7; D: .; size: once; V: TRBV7-9
DNA: TGTGCCAGCAGTTACTCGAGGGAACGCGGGGGAAACGAGCAGTACTTC; CDR3: CASSYSRERGGNEQYF; J: TRBJ2-7; D: TRBD2; size: .; V: TRBV6-6
DNA: TGTGCCAGCAGCGTTCGTCCCTCGGACGGTGGATACGAGCAGTACTTC; CDR3: CASSVRPSDGGYEQYF; J: TRBJ2-7; D: .; size: .; V: TRBV9
DNA: TGTGCCAGCAGCTTAAGTGGGGACAGCGAAGCTTTCTTT; CDR3: CASSLSGDSEAFF; J: TRBJ1-1; D: TRBD1; size: .; V: TRBV7-6
DNA: TGCGCCAGCAGCCCTGAGGGGCCCTACGAGCAGTACTTC; CDR3: CASSPEGPYEQYF; J: TRBJ2-7; D: .; size: .; V: TRBV5-1
DNA: TGTGCCAGCAGTGAAGTACCAGGAGAGACCCAGTACTTC; CDR3: CASSEVPGETQYF; J: TRBJ2-5; D: .; size: .; V: TRBV2
DNA: TGTGCCAGCAGTGGACTAGCGGGAGGTAAAGATACGCAGTATTTT; CDR3: CASSGLAGGKDTQYF; J: TRBJ2-3; D: TRBD2; size: .; V: TRBV27
DNA: TGCGCCAGCAGTCGGGCCAGTAGGAGCTCCTACGAGCAGTACTTC; CDR3: CASSRASRSSYEQYF; J: TRBJ2-7; D: .; size: .; V: TRBV4-1
DNA: TGCAGCGTTGGTGGGGGGACGGCCCCCTACAATGAGCAGTTCTTC; CDR3: CSVGGGTAPYNEQFF; J: TRBJ2-1; D: .; size: .; V: TRBV29-1
DNA: TGCAGCGTTGAGCCAGGTGCCTCCTACAATGAGCAGTTCTTC; CDR3: CSVEPGASYNEQFF; J: TRBJ2-1; D: .; size: .; V: TRBV29-1
DNA: TGTGCCAGCAGCTTGGTCGCGTCCCTGGGATACTCCTACAATGAGCAGTTCTTC; CDR3: CASSLVASLGYSYNEQFF; J: TRBJ2-1; D: .; size: .; V: TRBV5-5
DNA: TGTGCCAGCAGCTGGACTAGCGGGAGCGGGAATGAGCAGTTCTTC; CDR3: CASSWTSGSGNEQFF; J: TRBJ2-1; D: TRBD2; size: .; V: TRBV7-9
DNA: TGTGCCAGTAGTATGGCCCCACGTGGAACCCAGTACTTC; CDR3: CASSMAPRGTQYF; J: TRBJ2-5; D: .; size: .; V: TRBV19
DNA: TGTGCCAGCAGCTTAGCCCAGCGGACCTTCCTCGAGCAGTACTTC; CDR3: CASSLAQRTFLEQYF; J: TRBJ2-7; D: .; size: .; V: TRBV13
DNA: TGTGCCAGTAGTATAGAGACAGGGCCAGCGCCCCAGCATTTT; CDR3: CASSIETGPAPQHF; J: TRBJ1-5; D: TRBD1; size: .; V: TRBV19
DNA: TGTGCCATCAGGAACCCCGGGACACCGAACACTGAAGCTTTCTTT; CDR3: CAIRNPGTPNTEAFF; J: TRBJ1-1; D: .; size: .; V: TRBV10-3
DNA: TGTGCCACCAGCAGAGATCGGGGGAGCAATCAGCCCCAGCATTTT; CDR3: CATSRDRGSNQPQHF; J: TRBJ1-5; D: .; size: .; V: TRBV15
DNA: TGTGCCAGCAGCTTTACGGGGATTGAGCAGTTCTTC; CDR3: CASSFTGIEQFF; J: TRBJ2-1; D: .; size: .; V: TRBV5-5
DNA: TGTGCCAGCAGCCAACCGGGACCTACGGACTACGAGCAGTACTTC; CDR3: CASSQPGPTDYEQYF; J: TRBJ2-7; D: .; size: .; V: TRBV6-6
DNA: TGTGCCAGCAGCGGGGACAGCGTCTATGGCTACACCTTC; CDR3: CASSGDSVYGYTF; J: TRBJ1-2; D: TRBD1; size: .; V: TRBV9
DNA: TGTGCCAGCAGCTTCGACAGGAACTACGAGCAGTACTTC; CDR3: CASSFDRNYEQYF; J: TRBJ2-7; D: .; size: .; V: TRBV7-3